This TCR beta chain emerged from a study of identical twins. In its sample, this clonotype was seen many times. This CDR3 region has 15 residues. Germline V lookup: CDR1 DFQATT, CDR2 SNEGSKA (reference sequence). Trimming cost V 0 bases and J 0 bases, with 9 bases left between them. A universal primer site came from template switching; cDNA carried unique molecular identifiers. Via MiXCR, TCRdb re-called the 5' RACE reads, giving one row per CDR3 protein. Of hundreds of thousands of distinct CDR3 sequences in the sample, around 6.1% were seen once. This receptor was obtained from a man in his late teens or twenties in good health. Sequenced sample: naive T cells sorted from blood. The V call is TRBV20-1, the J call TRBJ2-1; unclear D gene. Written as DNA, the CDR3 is TGCAGTGCTAGAGATCTGTCAAGCTCCTACAATGAGCAGTTCTTC. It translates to CSARDLSSSYNEQFF.